The next 21 T cell receptor beta chains were all read from a single sample in a study of blood T cell repertoires in COVID-19. The repertoire was sequenced with immunoSEQ multiplex PCR; TCRdb's copy has only in-frame clones and lacks some. The sample has 190,000 or so clones; about nine tenths are singletons. What was sequenced was PBMCs or T cells enriched from blood (not recorded which). These receptors were taken from a man aged 25-45 years who had recovered from COVID-19.

V and J are TRBV19 and TRBJ1-1; D is perhaps TRBD1 (5 bases). Germline values: CDR1 LNHDA, CDR2 SQIVND (reference sequence). Trimming pared 3 bases from V and 4 bases from J, leaving 24 bases between. The CDR3 consists of 18 residues. CDR3 DNA: TGTGCCAGTAGTATGAAAGCCGGGACTGTGGGTCGGGGCACTGAAGCTTTCTTT. This translates into CASSMKAGTVGRGTEAFF.

This chain uses TRBV6-1 with TRBJ1-2, with D possibly TRBD1 on 5 matching bases. CDR3 size: 15 residues. Germline CDR1 and CDR2: MNHNS and SASEGT. V was shortened by 0 bases and J by 4 bases, with 12 bases between the two germline ends. The CDR3 DNA reads as TGTGCCAGCAGTGAAGCTGACACGGACATCTATGGCTACACCTTC. Protein sequence: CASSEADTDIYGYTF.

The chain has TRBV4-3 and TRBJ2-1; 12 positions agree with TRBD2. J gave up 7 bases and V 1 base, and 14 bases lay outside the gene matches. Per the germline V gene, CDR1 is LGHNA and CDR2 is YSLEER. This CDR3 has 19 residues. CDR3 DNA sequence: TGCGCCAGCAGCCAAGCGCGACTAGCGGGAGAAGGGTTACGGAATGAGCAGTTCTTC. Encoded protein: CASSQARLAGEGLRNEQFF.

The genes are TRBV30 and TRBJ1-1; D remains ambiguous. V was shortened by 3 bases and J by 0 bases, with 8 bases between the two germline ends. The CDR3 length is 13 residues. Per germline, CDR1 GTSNPN and CDR2 SVGIG (reference sequence). This CDR3 reads CAWSAGMNTEAFF. In DNA form, the CDR3 reads TGTGCCTGGAGCGCGGGGATGAACACTGAAGCTTTCTTT.

This clone was observed once. The rearrangement joins TRBV9 to TRBJ2-1, with TRBD1 identical over 8 bases. Looked up from germline, CDR1 is SGDLS and CDR2 is YYNGEE. V shed 0 bases, J shed 11 bases, and the junction held 7 bases outside the gene matches. The CDR3 sequence is 14 residues long. As DNA, the CDR3 is TGTGCCAGCAGCGTAGTTCGGGACAGGACAAAGCAGTTCTTC. Its protein is CASSVVRDRTKQFF. Variable domain in full (rest from reference TRBV9 and TRBJ2-1): DSGVTQTPKHLITATGQRVTLRCSPRSGDLSVYWYQQSLDQGLQFLIQYYNGEERAKGNILERFSAQQFPDLHSELNLSSLELGDSALYFCASSVVRDRTKQFFGPGTRLTVL.

The V and J genes are TRBV27 and TRBJ1-1; D remains unclear. CDR1 is MNHEY, CDR2 SMNVEV, per germline (reference sequence). This CDR3 is built from 15 residues. With 2 bases removed from V and 1 base from J, the gap between germline ends came to 11 bases. The CDR3 loop is CASSLGSSGNTEAFF. In nucleotides, the CDR3 is TGTGCCAGCAGTTTAGGTTCGTCGGGGAACACTGAAGCTTTCTTT.

This clone occurred once. The V and J genes are TRBV4-2 and TRBJ2-3; D is unresolved. The germline V gene encodes CDR1 LGHNA and CDR2 YNFKEQ. V was shortened by 0 bases and J by 2 bases, with 15 bases between the two germline ends. The CDR3 has 17 amino acids. The CDR3 DNA reads TGTGCCAGCAGCCAAGATGGGTCCCGAGGCGTCACAGATACGCAGTATTTT. It yields the protein CASSQDGSRGVTDTQYF.

This clone was found once. This sequence joins TRBV11-2 and TRBJ2-7, with 8 bases aligning to TRBD1. The CDR3 length is 14 residues. The ends lost 5 bases at V and 2 bases at J; junction bases unmatched: 5. Per germline, CDR1 SGHAT and CDR2 FQNNGV. The CDR3 here is CASSQDRVTYEQYF. The CDR3, as DNA: TGTGCCAGCAGCCAGGACAGGGTCACCTACGAGCAGTACTTC.

This rearrangement joins TRBV21-1 to TRBJ1-3; TRBD1 is the table's D call and was not checked against the DNA. TRBV21-1 is a documented pseudogene. The CDR3 has 18 amino acids. The CDR3 sequence is CASNPRGTAVYPGNTIYF. The CDR3 coding sequence is TGTGCCAGCAACCCTCGGGGGACAGCCGTGTACCCTGGAAACACCATATATTTT.

The CDR3 DNA follows: TGTGCCAGTAGACCCACCGGGACAAAGAAGGATCCCCAGCATTTT. Its translation is CASRPTGTKKDPQHF. The chain recombines TRBV19 with TRBJ1-5; tentative D call: TRBD1 (6 bases). The CDR3 consists of 15 residues. CDR1 is LNHDA and CDR2 is SQIVND in the germline V gene (reference sequence). The V end lost 6 bases, the J end lost 10 bases, and 22 bases lay between the germline ends.

This clone was seen just once. This rearrangement joins TRBV6-2 or TRBV6-3 to TRBJ2-1, with 7 bases lining up with TRBD2. Germline V lookup: CDR1 MNHEY, CDR2 SVGEGT. Trimming took 5 bases from V and 0 from J; bases not matched to a gene: 4. The CDR3 totals 15 residues. The CDR3 nucleotides are TGTGCCAGCAGTCTAGCGGAGAGCTCCTACAATGAGCAGTTCTTC. Its translation is CASSLAESSYNEQFF.

This clone was observed a single time. For the CDR3, the DNA is TGTGCCAGCGAAACAGCTAACTATGGCTACACCTTC. Translation gives CASETANYGYTF. The chain employs TRBV2 and TRBJ1-2; no firm D call. The V and J ends lost 8 bases and 0 bases respectively, with 7 bases between them. There are 12 residues in the CDR3. In germline, CDR1 is SNHLY, CDR2 FYNNEI.

The gene calls are TRBV5-1 and TRBJ1-1; possible D gene TRBD1, 5 bases. This CDR3 comprises 16 residues. Germline CDR1 and CDR2: SGHRS and YFSETQ. V shed 2 bases and J shed 1 base, with 15 bases lying between them. DNA for the CDR3: TGCGCCAGCAGCTTAGACCCGGGACTTCAGAACACTGAAGCTTTCTTT. It yields the protein CASSLDPGLQNTEAFF.

The chain uses TRBV6-2 or TRBV6-3 and TRBJ2-1, with 14 bases identical to TRBD2. CDR3 length: 19 residues. Unmatched junction bases numbered 17, after V lost 4 bases and J lost 9 bases. Germline CDR1 is MNHEY and CDR2 is SVGEGT. The CDR3 DNA is TGTGCCAGCAGTTCCCGACTAGCGGGGGGGCAAAGGTTGGGAAGTGAGCAGTTCTTC. Its translation: CASSSRLAGGQRLGSEQFF.

This chain uses TRBV29-1 with TRBJ2-5, with TRBD1 as a possible D gene (5 bases). This CDR3 is built from 14 residues. CDR1 is SQVTM, CDR2 ANQGSEA, per germline. V lost 2 bases and J 5 bases, leaving 15 bases between the germline ends. In DNA form, the CDR3 reads TGCAGCGTTGAAATGGCCAGGGTGAGGGAGACCCAGTACTTC. This translates into CSVEMARVRETQYF.

The chain carries TRBV7-8 and TRBJ2-7; possible D gene TRBD2, 5 bases. CDR3 length: 20 residues. Germline V gives CDR1 SGHVS, CDR2 FQNEAQ. Between the trimmed V and J ends, which lost 6 bases and 1 base, there was a span of 31 bases. CDR3: CASRQISTRAGIATSYEQYF. The CDR3 DNA is TGTGCCAGCAGACAGATTAGTACGAGGGCCGGGATCGCAACATCCTACGAGCAGTACTTC.

The rearrangement joins TRBV10-2 to TRBJ2-7; possibly TRBD1 for D (6 bases). The CDR3 extends over 15 amino acids. CDR1 is WSHSY, CDR2 SAAADI, per germline. The V gene lost 6 bases and the J gene lost 1 base, with 16 bases spanning the gap. CDR3: CASRPRQDPSYEQYF. The CDR3 bases are TGCGCCAGCAGGCCCCGACAGGACCCTTCCTACGAGCAGTACTTC.

This clone was seen many times. CDR3 DNA sequence: TGCGCCAGCAGCCATCCGGGACTAGATCACGAGCAGTACTTC. It specifies CASSHPGLDHEQYF. V usage is TRBV5-1 and J usage is TRBJ2-7; 8 positions match TRBD2. V shed 4 bases, J shed 5 bases, and the junction held 8 bases outside the gene matches. Looked up from germline, CDR1 is SGHRS and CDR2 is YFSETQ. The CDR3 has 14 amino acids.

The chain recombines TRBV7-8 with TRBJ2-1; 8 nucleotides match TRBD1. Germline trimming cut 1 base from V and 4 bases from J; bases unmatched to any gene: 6. Germline CDR1 is SGHVS and CDR2 is FQNEAQ. The CDR3 has 16 residues. The CDR3 DNA reads as TGTGCCAGCAGCTTAGGAGGGGACAGGAGATACAATGAGCAGTTCTTC. Its protein product is CASSLGGDRRYNEQFF.

J is TRBJ1-1 and V is TRBV25-1; D ambiguous. Germline V gives CDR1 MGHDK, CDR2 SYGVNS. The CDR3 loop spans 14 amino acids. V lost 6 bases and J 5 bases, leaving 16 bases between the germline ends. For the CDR3, the DNA is TGTGCCAGCAGCCAAACCGGGAGGAATACTGAAGCTTTCTTT. As protein: CASSQTGRNTEAFF.

CDR3 in amino acids: CASSFDRGYEQYF. The DNA of the CDR3 is TGTGCCAGCTCATTCGACAGGGGATACGAGCAGTACTTC. The chain joins TRBV18 to TRBJ2-7; TRBD1 aligns across 8 bases. V was pared by 5 bases and J by 4 bases, with 4 bases of the junction left unmatched. CDR1 is KGHSH, CDR2 LQKENI, per germline. The length of the CDR3 is 13 residues.